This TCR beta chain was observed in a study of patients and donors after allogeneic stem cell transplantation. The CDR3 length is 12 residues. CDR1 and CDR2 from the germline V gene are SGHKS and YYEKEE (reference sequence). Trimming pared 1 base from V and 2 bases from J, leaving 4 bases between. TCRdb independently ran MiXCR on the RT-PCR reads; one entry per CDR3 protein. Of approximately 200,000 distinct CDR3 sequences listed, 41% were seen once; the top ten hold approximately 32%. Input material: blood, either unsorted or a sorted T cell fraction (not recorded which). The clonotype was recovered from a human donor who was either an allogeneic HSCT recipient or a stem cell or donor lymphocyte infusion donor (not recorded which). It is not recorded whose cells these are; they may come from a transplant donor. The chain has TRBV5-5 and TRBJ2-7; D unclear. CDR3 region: CASSLLPYEQYF. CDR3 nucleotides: TGTGCCAGCAGCTTGCTTCCCTACGAGCAGTACTTC.